The 5 T cell receptor beta chains listed next were all sequenced from one sample in a study of cytomegalovirus exposure and HLA in healthy donors. It was with 60 Vbeta and 13 Jbeta primers that the PCR ran. Assay used: immunoSEQ multiplex PCR; TCRdb lists only in-frame clones, some missing. The sample holds fewer than 70,000 clones; around 70% are singletons and the top ten take 11%. Sequenced sample: PBMCs. Receptor source: a woman aged 30 to 39 in good health and CMV-seronegative.

The chain joins TRBV4-2 to TRBJ2-1; 10 bases are a match to TRBD2. Germline CDR1 is LGHNA and CDR2 is YNFKEQ. V was pared by 3 bases and J by 0 bases, with 5 bases of the junction left unmatched. The CDR3 is 17 residues long. The CDR3 DNA reads TGTGCCAGCAGCCAGGGTAGCGGGGGGCCCTCCTACAATGAGCAGTTCTTC. Amino acids: CASSQGSGGPSYNEQFF.

The chain recombines TRBV9 with TRBJ2-3; the D gene is possibly TRBD1 (5 bases). Trimming cost V 4 bases and J 1 base, with 10 bases left between them. The CDR3 contains 14 residues. Germline loops: CDR1 SGDLS, CDR2 YYNGEE. The CDR3 loop reads CASSPQQGTDTQYF. The CDR3 bases are TGTGCCAGCAGCCCCCAACAGGGCACAGATACGCAGTATTTT.

As to this clone: This likely came from a read error, as a far larger clone is one base away. The sample contains more than one DNA sequence encoding this CDR3. The J gene is TRBJ2-7, the V gene TRBV6-6; TRBD1 aligns across 8 bases. The CDR3 is 14 residues long. The germline V gene has CDR1 MNHNY and CDR2 SVGAGI (reference sequence). Trimming took 6 bases from V and 4 from J; bases not matched to a gene: 8. CDR3 sequence reads: CASSPLGTGYEQYF. CDR3 coding DNA: TGTGCCAGCAGCCCTTTAGGGACAGGTTACGAGCAGTACTTC.

V gene TRBV6-5 combines with J gene TRBJ1-2; 9 nucleotides agree with TRBD1. V shed 0 bases, J shed 7 bases, and the junction held 6 bases outside the gene matches. Per germline, CDR1 MNHEY and CDR2 SVGAGI. This CDR3 region has 15 residues. CDR3 protein: CASSYSNDRGVGYTF. The CDR3 DNA reads TGTGCCAGCAGTTACTCGAACGACAGGGGGGTTGGCTACACCTTC.

This chain uses TRBV7-2 with TRBJ1-1; no firm D call. The CDR3 has 16 residues. V was shortened by 1 base and J by 0 bases, with 12 bases between the two germline ends. From germline, CDR1 is SGHTA and CDR2 FQGNSA. DNA for the CDR3: TGTGCCAGCAGCTTAGAGGAGGTTTTTATGAACACTGAAGCTTTCTTT. Protein product: CASSLEEVFMNTEAFF. Together with reference TRBV7-2 and TRBJ1-1, the CDR3 gives the full variable domain: GAGVSQSPSNKVTEKGKDVELRCDPISGHTALYWYRQSLGQGLEFLIYFQGNSAPDKSGLPSDRFSAERTGGSVSTLTIQRTQQEDSAVYLCASSLEEVFMNTEAFFGQGTRLTVV.